The TCR beta chain described here comes from a study of blood T cell repertoires in COVID-19. Study background: The samples span acute and convalescent COVID-19 from the United States, Italy and Spain. T cells, B-cell-depleted T cells, or PBMCs supplied cDNA or gDNA.

In the original workflow: Scientists estimated how many nucleated cells there were by amplifying reference gene primers. Here immunoSEQ multiplex PCR was the method, and the copy in TCRdb shows in-frame clones only, minus some. V and J calls and clone size come straight from that table; D and trimming were deduced from the DNA. The data show roughly 300,000 clones, around 86% seen once. Germline V lookup: CDR1 SNHLY, CDR2 FYNNEI. With 7 bases clipped from V and 7 bases from J, the junction kept 11 bases outside the gene matches. CDR3 length: 14 amino acids. The sequence derives from a woman aged 35 to 49 who had recovered from COVID-19. Sequencing was done on a sample of peripheral blood. The gene calls are TRBV2 and TRBJ2-7; 9 nucleotides align to TRBD1. The CDR3 DNA reads as TGTGCCAGCATTTCTATGACAGGGGGTCGGGAGCAGTACTTC. It translates to CASISMTGGREQYF.